These 28 T cell receptor beta chains originate from one sample sequenced in a study of T cell responses to AZD1222 COVID-19 vaccine. The data were produced by immunoSEQ multiplex PCR, yet TCRdb's version contains in-frame clones alone and is incomplete. The profile shows about 140,000 clones, 90% of them singletons. This material consisted of peripheral blood, taken on day 0 of AZD1222 vaccination. These receptors originate from an adult in good health.

V and J are TRBV10-3 and TRBJ1-5; TRBD1 might be the D (6 bases). Trimming took off 2 bases at V and 0 bases at J, with 8 bases between the two ends. CDR3 length equals 15 residues. The germline CDR1 and CDR2 sequences are ENHRY and SYGVKD. DNA for the CDR3: TGTGCCATCAGTGAGGGGGGCCTTAGCAATCAGCCCCAGCATTTT. Translated: CAISEGGLSNQPQHF.

The chain recombines TRBV10-3 with TRBJ2-5; D remains unclear. This CDR3 comprises 14 residues. Germline V gene data show CDR1 as ENHRY and CDR2 as SYGVKD. Trimming left V 3 bases short and J 4 bases short, with 12 bases between. This chain's CDR3 is CAISDGRTTETQYF. The CDR3 nucleotides read TGTGCCATCAGTGATGGACGAACGACAGAGACCCAGTACTTC.

The chain combines TRBV19 with TRBJ1-2; 7 bases are a match to TRBD1. Germline V gene data show CDR1 as LNHDA and CDR2 as SQIVND (reference sequence). Losses at the gene ends were 3 bases for V and 8 bases for J; bases not matched to a gene: 12. The CDR3 covers 15 residues. The CDR3 reads CASSIGTPGGRGYTF. In DNA form, the CDR3 reads TGTGCCAGTAGTATCGGAACCCCAGGGGGACGAGGCTACACCTTC. Combining the CDR3 with reference TRBV19 and TRBJ1-2 gives the whole variable domain DGGITQSPKYLFRKEGQNVTLSCEQNLNHDAMYWYRQDPGQGLRLIYYSQIVNDFQKGDIAEGYSVSREKKESFPLTVTSAQKNPTAFYLCASSIGTPGGRGYTFGSGTRLTVV.

The chain uses TRBV18 and TRBJ1-5, with D unresolved. Germline V lookup: CDR1 KGHSH, CDR2 LQKENI. V lost 3 bases to trimming and J lost 6 bases, with 21 bases between them. The CDR3 runs 17 residues. The DNA of the CDR3 is TGTGCCAGCTCACCTACCTCGGGAACAGACCTCCCTCAGCCCCAGCATTTT. It translates to CASSPTSGTDLPQPQHF.

The CDR3 here is CAIGFGSGAGNTIYF. In DNA form, the CDR3 reads TGTGCCATCGGGTTCGGCTCGGGGGCCGGAAACACCATATATTTT. The chain uses TRBV10-3 and TRBJ1-3, with D possibly TRBD1 on 6 matching bases. This CDR3 is built from 15 residues. CDR1 and CDR2 (germline): ENHRY, SYGVKD. V gave up 8 bases and J gave up 4 bases, with 18 bases separating them.

The chain links TRBV4-2 to TRBJ2-2; D is possibly TRBD2 (5 bases). This CDR3 comprises 17 residues. V gave up 2 bases and J gave up 0 bases, with 13 bases separating them. Germline CDR1 is LGHNA and CDR2 is YNFKEQ. CDR3 coding DNA: TGTGCCAGCAGCCAAATGCAGAGGGTAACGAACACCGGGGAGCTGTTTTTT. Protein: CASSQMQRVTNTGELFF.

This clone was detected once. J is TRBJ2-1 and V is TRBV3-1 (or the pseudogene TRBV3-2), with D possibly being TRBD2 (6 bases). Germline V lookup: CDR1 LGHDT, CDR2 YNNKEL (reference sequence). V gave up 0 bases and J gave up 7 bases, with 10 bases separating them. The CDR3 has 14 amino acids. CDR3 in DNA: TGTGCCAGCAGCCAAGAAAAGGGGAGGAATGAGCAGTTCTTC. Encoded protein: CASSQEKGRNEQFF.

A word on this clone: The germline gene is not matched at one end of the junction; a read error may be the cause. The chain joins TRBV15 to TRBJ2-4, with 8 bases lining up with TRBD1. Germline V CDR1 and CDR2: LNHNV, YYDKDF (reference sequence). This CDR3 is built from 9 residues. CDR3 amino acids: CATSIRQGF. The CDR3 DNA reads as TGTGCCACCAGCATCCGACAGGGGTTC.

The chain carries TRBV5-6 and TRBJ2-7, with TRBD1 matching over 7 bases. The CDR3 spans 15 residues. Germline CDR1 is SGHDT and CDR2 is YYEEEE. J was trimmed by 0 bases and V by 4 bases; bases with no gene match: 7. The CDR3 sequence: CASSHTGAFSYEQYF. The CDR3 bases are TGTGCCAGCAGCCATACAGGGGCCTTCTCCTACGAGCAGTACTTC.

V is TRBV2 and J is TRBJ2-5; weak D call: TRBD2 (6 bases). V was clipped by 5 bases and J by 5 bases, with 15 bases between them. The CDR3 has 14 residues. CDR1 is SNHLY and CDR2 is FYNNEI in the germline V gene. The CDR3 reads CASSFLAYLETQYF. In DNA form, the CDR3 reads TGTGCCAGCAGTTTCCTAGCGTATTTGGAGACCCAGTACTTC.

The chain combines TRBV30 with TRBJ1-3; D not resolved. V lost 0 bases and J lost 5, with 5 bases in between. CDR1 and CDR2 from the germline V gene are GTSNPN and SVGIG (reference sequence). CDR3 length: 12 amino acids. CDR3 in DNA: TGTGCCTGGAGTGTGAACCGAAACACCATATATTTT. It encodes CAWSVNRNTIYF.

This sequence joins TRBV7-3 and TRBJ2-3; no clear D gene. Trimming shortened V by 3 bases and J by 1 base, and 14 bases separated the two germline ends. This CDR3 has 16 amino acids. Germline V gives CDR1 SGHTA, CDR2 FQGTGA. DNA for the CDR3: TGTGCCAGCAGCTTGGGCCTGCTAGGAGGCACAGATACGCAGTATTTT. Translating it yields CASSLGLLGGTDTQYF.

The V gene is TRBV27, the J gene TRBJ1-2, with a weak D call TRBD1 (5 bases). This CDR3 comprises 13 residues. Trimming took 5 bases from V and 6 from J, leaving 13 bases between them. Germline assignment: CDR1 MNHEY and CDR2 SMNVEV (reference sequence). CDR3 region: CASSDTGLHGYTF. The CDR3 DNA is TGTGCCAGCAGTGACACAGGTTTGCATGGCTACACCTTC.

V gene TRBV3-1 (or the pseudogene TRBV3-2) combines with J gene TRBJ2-3, with D hard to call. V was clipped by 3 bases and J by 3 bases, with 10 bases between them. This CDR3 spans 14 amino acids. Germline V gene lookup returns CDR1 LGHDT and CDR2 YNNKEL (reference sequence). DNA of the CDR3: TGTGCCAGCAGCCACGGCGGACCGACAGATACGCAGTATTTT. This codes for CASSHGGPTDTQYF.

The chain is built from TRBV6-5 and TRBJ1-1, with 7 bases aligning to TRBD1. This CDR3 is 14 amino acids long. J was trimmed by 4 bases and V by 7 bases; bases with no gene match: 9. From germline, CDR1 is MNHEY and CDR2 SVGAGI. CDR3 loop: CASTTGAGGTEAFF. The CDR3 coding sequence is TGTGCCAGCACCACAGGGGCTGGGGGCACTGAAGCTTTCTTT.

V usage is TRBV4-1 and J usage is TRBJ2-3; D call uncertain. Germline V lookup: CDR1 MGHRA, CDR2 YSYEKL. The CDR3 extends over 14 amino acids. Trimming took 5 bases from V and 2 from J, leaving 11 bases between them. CDR3 bases: TGCGCCAGCAGCGTACCGTGGGTCACAGATACGCAGTATTTT. It yields the protein CASSVPWVTDTQYF.

The CDR3 nucleotides are TGTGCCAGCAGCACAGGGGGCGGTGGCTACACCTTC. Its protein is CASSTGGGGYTF. The chain joins TRBV12-3 or TRBV12-4 to TRBJ1-2, with 9 bases matching TRBD1. With 6 bases clipped from V and 7 bases from J, the junction kept 3 bases outside the gene matches. There are 12 residues in the CDR3.

The chain employs TRBV7-2 and TRBJ2-1, with 8 bases lining up with TRBD2. Germline V gene sequence: CDR1 SGHTA, CDR2 FQGNSA. This CDR3 is built from 16 residues. V lost 5 bases, J lost 1 base, and 7 bases stayed unmatched. The CDR3 loop reads CASSSLAGFSYNEQFF. CDR3 nucleotide sequence: TGTGCCAGCAGCAGCTTAGCGGGGTTTTCCTACAATGAGCAGTTCTTC.

The CDR3 coding sequence is TGTGCCAGCAGCCTCGACAGGGTCGGTGAGCAGTTCTTC. Protein product: CASSLDRVGEQFF. The chain combines TRBV14 with TRBJ2-1, with 7 bases identical to TRBD1. V gave up 4 bases and J gave up 9 bases; unmatched junction bases: 6. Germline CDR1 is SGHDN and CDR2 is FVKESK. The CDR3 covers 13 residues.

The chain combines TRBV7-9 with TRBJ2-3, with TRBD1 identical over 10 bases. CDR1 and CDR2 from the germline V gene are SEHNR and FQNEAQ (reference sequence). This CDR3 has 16 residues. J was trimmed by 7 bases and V by 1 base; bases with no gene match: 8. CDR3 residues: CASSLGAGTGVNTQYF. CDR3 nucleotides: TGTGCCAGCAGCTTAGGGGCCGGGACAGGGGTAAATACGCAGTATTTT.

V gene TRBV19 combines with J gene TRBJ1-6; 8 nucleotides agree with TRBD1. V lost 3 bases and J lost 0; bases outside the gene matches: 7. This CDR3 comprises 18 residues. Germline V gene data show CDR1 as LNHDA and CDR2 as SQIVND (reference sequence). CDR3 residues: CASSMARDRFSYNSPLHF. CDR3 DNA: TGTGCCAGTAGTATGGCTAGGGACAGGTTCTCCTATAATTCACCCCTCCACTTT. Full variable domain (remainder filled in from reference TRBV19 and TRBJ1-6): DGGITQSPKYLFRKEGQNVTLSCEQNLNHDAMYWYRQDPGQGLRLIYYSQIVNDFQKGDIAEGYSVSREKKESFPLTVTSAQKNPTAFYLCASSMARDRFSYNSPLHFGNGTRLTVT.

This chain joins TRBV30 and TRBJ2-5, with D possibly TRBD2 on 6 matching bases. Trimming cost V 1 base and J 3 bases, with 12 bases left between them. Germline loops: CDR1 GTSNPN, CDR2 SVGIG (reference sequence). The CDR3 totals 14 residues. The CDR3 region is CAWSGGWGEETQYF. The CDR3 DNA sequence: TGTGCCTGGAGTGGGGGGTGGGGGGAAGAGACCCAGTACTTC.

CDR3 nucleotide sequence: TGCAGCGTTGAAGGGACAGGGGCCTACGAGCAGTACTTC. This translates into CSVEGTGAYEQYF. V usage is TRBV29-1 and J usage is TRBJ2-7, with 9 bases identical to TRBD1. The junction had 0 bases not matched to a gene; V was cut back by 1 base and J by 2 bases. The CDR3 totals 13 residues. The V gene's germline CDR1 is SQVTM and CDR2 ANQGSEA.

This sequence joins TRBV14 and TRBJ2-3; 11 nucleotides agree with TRBD2. Germline V CDR1 and CDR2: SGHDN, FVKESK. Trimming at V came to 4 bases and at J to 6 bases, leaving 18 bases not matched to a gene. The CDR3 is made up of 19 amino acids. The CDR3 DNA reads TGTGCCAGCAGCCCCCCGTGGGATAGCGGGAGGGCCATCCGGGATACGCAGTATTTT. Amino acid sequence: CASSPPWDSGRAIRDTQYF.

The chain is built from TRBV14 and TRBJ2-1, with TRBD2 identical over 8 bases. This CDR3 has 15 residues. CDR1 and CDR2 from the germline V gene are SGHDN and FVKESK. J lost 7 bases, V lost 1 base, and 6 bases had no gene match. The CDR3 DNA sequence: TGTGCCAGCAGCCAAGCGGGGGGGATTTGGAATGAGCAGTTCTTC. Translated: CASSQAGGIWNEQFF.

The rearrangement joins TRBV7-6 to TRBJ2-1; 9 positions agree with TRBD2. The CDR3 covers 16 residues. Germline V gives CDR1 SGHVS, CDR2 FNYEAQ. With 1 base clipped from V and 8 bases from J, the junction kept 9 bases outside the gene matches. Written as DNA, the CDR3 is TGTGCCAGCAGCTTAGTTGGCGGGGGGGCCGGAGATGAGCAGTTCTTC. Protein product: CASSLVGGGAGDEQFF.

A word on this clone: Compared with germline, one end of the junction differs, possibly owing to a read error. The rearrangement links TRBV7-9 to TRBJ2-7; the D gene is possibly TRBD1 (5 bases). The CDR3 extends over 13 amino acids. CDR1 and CDR2 from the germline V gene are SEHNR and FQNEAQ (reference sequence). CDR3 DNA: TGTGCCAGCAGCTTAGGTTCCGCAGGGTCTGTAAATTTC. It specifies CASSLGSAGSVNF.

The chain employs TRBV5-4 and TRBJ1-6, with 10 bases aligning to TRBD1. J gave up 14 bases and V 3 bases, and 11 bases lay outside the gene matches. The V gene's germline CDR1 is SGHNT and CDR2 YYREEE (reference sequence). The CDR3 sequence is 15 residues long. CDR3 sequence (DNA): TGTGCCAGCAGCTCCGACGGACAGGGGGGTAACGCCCTCCACTTT. It yields the protein CASSSDGQGGNALHF.